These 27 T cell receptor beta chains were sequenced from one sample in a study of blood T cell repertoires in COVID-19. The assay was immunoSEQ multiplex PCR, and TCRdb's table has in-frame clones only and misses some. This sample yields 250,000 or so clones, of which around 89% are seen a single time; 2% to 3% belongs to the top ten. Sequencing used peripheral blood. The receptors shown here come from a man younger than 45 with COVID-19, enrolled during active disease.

The CDR3 coding sequence is TGTGCCAGCCTCCTAGCGGACAGGGGGGGAGTCACAGATACGCAGTATTTT. Protein product: CASLLADRGGVTDTQYF. The chain links TRBV9 to TRBJ2-3; 10 nucleotides line up with TRBD1. CDR1 is SGDLS and CDR2 is YYNGEE in the germline V gene. The junction had 13 bases not matched to a gene; V was cut back by 7 bases and J by 2 bases. This CDR3 contains 17 residues. Variable domain in full (rest from reference TRBV9 and TRBJ2-3): DSGVTQTPKHLITATGQRVTLRCSPRSGDLSVYWYQQSLDQGLQFLIQYYNGEERAKGNILERFSAQQFPDLHSELNLSSLELGDSALYFCASLLADRGGVTDTQYFGPGTRLTVL.

The CDR3 DNA is TGCGCCAGCAGCCTTTGGGGCAGCAGCTCTGGAAACACCATATATTTT. Translating it yields CASSLWGSSSGNTIYF. This chain uses TRBV4-1 with TRBJ1-3, with a weak D call TRBD1 (5 bases). This CDR3 has 16 amino acids. Germline CDR1 reads MGHRA; CDR2 reads YSYEKL. V lost 4 bases to trimming and J lost 0 bases, with 13 bases between them.

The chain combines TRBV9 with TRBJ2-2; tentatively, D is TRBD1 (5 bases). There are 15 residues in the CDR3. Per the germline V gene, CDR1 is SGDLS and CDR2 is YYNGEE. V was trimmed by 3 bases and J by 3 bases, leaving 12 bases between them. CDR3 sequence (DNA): TGTGCCAGCAGCGCCAGGGTGTTCGACACCGGGGAGCTGTTTTTT. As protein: CASSARVFDTGELFF.

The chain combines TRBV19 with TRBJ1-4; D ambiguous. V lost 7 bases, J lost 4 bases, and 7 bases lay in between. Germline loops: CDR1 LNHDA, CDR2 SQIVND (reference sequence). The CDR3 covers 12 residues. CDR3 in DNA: TGTGCCAGTAAGAGGATTAATGAAAAACTGTTTTTT. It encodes CASKRINEKLFF.

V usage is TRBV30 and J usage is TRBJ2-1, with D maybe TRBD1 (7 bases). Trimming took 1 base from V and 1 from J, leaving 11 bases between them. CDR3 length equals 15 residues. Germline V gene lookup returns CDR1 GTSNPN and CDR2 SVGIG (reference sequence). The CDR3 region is CAWSARGASYNEQFF. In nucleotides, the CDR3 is TGTGCCTGGAGTGCCAGGGGGGCGTCCTACAATGAGCAGTTCTTC. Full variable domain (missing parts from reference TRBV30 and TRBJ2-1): SQTIHQWPATLVQPVGSPLSLECTVEGTSNPNLYWYRQAAGRGLQLLFYSVGIGQISSEVPQNLSASRPQDRQFILSSKKLLLSDSGFYLCAWSARGASYNEQFFGPGTRLTVL.

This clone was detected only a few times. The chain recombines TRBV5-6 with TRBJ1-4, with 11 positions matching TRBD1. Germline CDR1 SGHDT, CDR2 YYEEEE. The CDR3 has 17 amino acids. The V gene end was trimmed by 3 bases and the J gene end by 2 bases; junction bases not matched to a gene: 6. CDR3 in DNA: TGTGCCAGCAGCTGGGGGACAGGGGGAATCACTAATGAAAAACTGTTTTTT. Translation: CASSWGTGGITNEKLFF.

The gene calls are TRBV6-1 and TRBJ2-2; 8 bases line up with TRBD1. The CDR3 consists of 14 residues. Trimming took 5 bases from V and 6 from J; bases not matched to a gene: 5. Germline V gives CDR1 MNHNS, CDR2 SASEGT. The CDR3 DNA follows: TGTGCCAGCAGTACGGACAGGGTTGCCGGGGAGCTGTTTTTT. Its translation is CASSTDRVAGELFF.

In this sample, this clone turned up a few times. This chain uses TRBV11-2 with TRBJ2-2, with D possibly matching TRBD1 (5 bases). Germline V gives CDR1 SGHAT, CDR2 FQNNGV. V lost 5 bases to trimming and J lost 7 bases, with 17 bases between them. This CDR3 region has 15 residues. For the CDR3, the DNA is TGTGCCAGCAGCCCCTATCAGGGAATGGGCGGGGAGCTGTTTTTT. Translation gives CASSPYQGMGGELFF.

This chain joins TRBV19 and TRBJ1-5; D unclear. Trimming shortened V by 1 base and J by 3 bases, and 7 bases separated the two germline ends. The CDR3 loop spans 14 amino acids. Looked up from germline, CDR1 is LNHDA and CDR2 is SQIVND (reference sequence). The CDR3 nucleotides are TGTGCCAGTAGTATAGGGCGGTACAATCAGCCCCAGCATTTT. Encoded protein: CASSIGRYNQPQHF.

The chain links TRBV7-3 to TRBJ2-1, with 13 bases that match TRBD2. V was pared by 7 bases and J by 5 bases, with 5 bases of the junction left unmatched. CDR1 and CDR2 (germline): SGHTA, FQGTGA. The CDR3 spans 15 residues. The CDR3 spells CASTSTSGGDNEQFF. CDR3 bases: TGTGCCAGCACTTCTACTAGCGGGGGGGACAATGAGCAGTTCTTC.

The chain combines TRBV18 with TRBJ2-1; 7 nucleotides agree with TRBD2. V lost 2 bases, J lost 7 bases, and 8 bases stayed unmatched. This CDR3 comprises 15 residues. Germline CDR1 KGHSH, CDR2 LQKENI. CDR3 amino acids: CASSPRRAGNNEQFF. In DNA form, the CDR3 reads TGTGCCAGCTCACCAAGGCGAGCGGGGAATAATGAGCAGTTCTTC. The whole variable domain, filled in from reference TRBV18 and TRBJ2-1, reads NAGVMQNPRHLVRRRGQEARLRCSPMKGHSHVYWYRQLPEEGLKFMVYLQKENIIDESGMPKERFSAEFPKEGPSILRIQQVVRGDSAAYFCASSPRRAGNNEQFFGPGTRLTVL.

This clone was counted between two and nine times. CDR3 in amino acids: CASSVAQGRNGYTF. For the CDR3, the DNA is TGTGCCAGCAGCGTAGCTCAGGGGAGAAACGGCTACACCTTC. The rearrangement joins TRBV9 to TRBJ1-2, with D possibly being TRBD1 (6 bases). Trimming took off 0 bases at V and 8 bases at J, with 14 bases between the two ends. The CDR3 sequence is 14 residues long. CDR1 is SGDLS and CDR2 is YYNGEE in the germline V gene.

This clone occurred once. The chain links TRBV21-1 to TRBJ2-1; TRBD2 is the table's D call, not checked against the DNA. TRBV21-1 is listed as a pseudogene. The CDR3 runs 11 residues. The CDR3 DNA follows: TGTGCCAGCAGCGATACGGGGGAGCAGTTCTTC. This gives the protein CASSDTGEQFF.

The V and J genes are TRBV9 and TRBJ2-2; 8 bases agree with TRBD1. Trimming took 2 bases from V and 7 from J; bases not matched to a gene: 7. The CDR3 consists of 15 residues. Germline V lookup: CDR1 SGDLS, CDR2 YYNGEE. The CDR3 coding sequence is TGTGCCAGCAGCGTGTCCGGGACAGGTGTCGGGGAGCTGTTTTTT. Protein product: CASSVSGTGVGELFF. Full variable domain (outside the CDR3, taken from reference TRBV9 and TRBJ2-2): DSGVTQTPKHLITATGQRVTLRCSPRSGDLSVYWYQQSLDQGLQFLIQYYNGEERAKGNILERFSAQQFPDLHSELNLSSLELGDSALYFCASSVSGTGVGELFFGEGSRLTVL.

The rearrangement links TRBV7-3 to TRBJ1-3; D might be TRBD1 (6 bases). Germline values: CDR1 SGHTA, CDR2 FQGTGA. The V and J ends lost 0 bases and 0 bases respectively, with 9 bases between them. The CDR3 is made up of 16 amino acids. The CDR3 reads CASSLTVQGSGNTIYF. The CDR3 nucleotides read TGTGCCAGCAGCTTAACGGTACAGGGCTCTGGAAACACCATATATTTT.

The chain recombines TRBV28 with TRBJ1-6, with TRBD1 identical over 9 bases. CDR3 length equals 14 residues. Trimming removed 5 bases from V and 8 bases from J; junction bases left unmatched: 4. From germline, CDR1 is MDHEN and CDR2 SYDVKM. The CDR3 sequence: CASSTQGAHSPLHF. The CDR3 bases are TGTGCCAGCAGTACACAGGGGGCACATTCACCCCTCCACTTT.

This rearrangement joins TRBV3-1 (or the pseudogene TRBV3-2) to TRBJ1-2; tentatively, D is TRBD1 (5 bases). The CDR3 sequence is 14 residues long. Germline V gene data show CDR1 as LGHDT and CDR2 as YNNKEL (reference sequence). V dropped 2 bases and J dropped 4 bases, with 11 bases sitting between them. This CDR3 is CASSQPGLLYGYTF. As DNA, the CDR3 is TGTGCCAGCAGCCAACCGGGACTCCTCTATGGCTACACCTTC.

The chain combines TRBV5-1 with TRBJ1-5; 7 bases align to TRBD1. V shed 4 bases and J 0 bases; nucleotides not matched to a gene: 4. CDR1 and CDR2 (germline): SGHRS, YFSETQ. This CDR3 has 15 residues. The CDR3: CASSVGGYSNQPQHF. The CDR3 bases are TGCGCCAGCAGCGTAGGGGGCTATAGCAATCAGCCCCAGCATTTT. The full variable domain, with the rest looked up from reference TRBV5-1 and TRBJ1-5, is KAGVTQTPRYLIKTRGQQVTLSCSPISGHRSVSWYQQTPGQGLQFLFEYFSETQRNKGNFPGRFSGRQFSNSRSEMNVSTLELGDSALYLCASSVGGYSNQPQHFGDGTRLSIL.

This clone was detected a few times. CDR3 nucleotides: TGTGCCAGCAGCCCATCGACAGGGTCGATCAATGAGCAGTTCTTC. Protein product: CASSPSTGSINEQFF. This chain links TRBV6-5 with TRBJ2-1; 7 bases align to TRBD1. The CDR3 has 15 residues. CDR1 MNHEY and CDR2 SVGAGI come from the germline V gene. The ends lost 6 bases at V and 6 bases at J; junction bases unmatched: 11.

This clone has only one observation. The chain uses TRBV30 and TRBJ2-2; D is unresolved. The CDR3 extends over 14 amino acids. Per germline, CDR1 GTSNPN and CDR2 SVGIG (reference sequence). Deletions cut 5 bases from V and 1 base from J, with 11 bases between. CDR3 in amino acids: CAWEALLNTGELFF. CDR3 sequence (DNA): TGTGCCTGGGAAGCATTACTGAACACCGGGGAGCTGTTTTTT.

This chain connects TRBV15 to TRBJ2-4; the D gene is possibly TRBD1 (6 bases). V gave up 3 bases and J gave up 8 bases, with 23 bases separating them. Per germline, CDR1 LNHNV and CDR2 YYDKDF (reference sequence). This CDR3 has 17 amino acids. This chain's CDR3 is CATSRATGTPPRHIQYF. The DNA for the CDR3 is TGTGCCACCAGCAGGGCTACAGGGACACCTCCTAGGCACATTCAGTACTTC.

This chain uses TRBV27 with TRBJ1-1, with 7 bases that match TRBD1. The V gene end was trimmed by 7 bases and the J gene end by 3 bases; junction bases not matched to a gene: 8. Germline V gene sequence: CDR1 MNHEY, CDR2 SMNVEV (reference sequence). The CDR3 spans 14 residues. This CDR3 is CASTPQGLDTEAFF. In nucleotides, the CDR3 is TGTGCCAGCACCCCACAGGGGTTGGACACTGAAGCTTTCTTT.

Here the CDR3 reads CASRGAGYNQPQHF. The CDR3 nucleotides read TGTGCCAGCAGGGGGGCAGGGTACAATCAGCCCCAGCATTTT. The rearrangement uses TRBV28 and TRBJ1-5, with a possible D match to TRBD1 (6 bases). CDR3 length: 14 amino acids. V was pared by 6 bases and J by 3 bases, with 12 bases between. Germline V lookup: CDR1 MDHEN, CDR2 SYDVKM.

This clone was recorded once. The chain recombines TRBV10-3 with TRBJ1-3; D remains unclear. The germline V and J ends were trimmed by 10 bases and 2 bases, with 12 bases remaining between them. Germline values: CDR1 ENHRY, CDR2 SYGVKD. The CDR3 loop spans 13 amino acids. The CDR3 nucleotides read TGTGCCACCATTATGACACCTGGAAACACCATATATTTT. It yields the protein CATIMTPGNTIYF.

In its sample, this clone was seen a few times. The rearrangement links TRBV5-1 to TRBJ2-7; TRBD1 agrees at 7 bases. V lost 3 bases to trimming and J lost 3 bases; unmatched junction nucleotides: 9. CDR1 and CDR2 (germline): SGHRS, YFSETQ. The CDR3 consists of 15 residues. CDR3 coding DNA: TGCGCCAGCAGCTGGGGACAGTCGGTCGGCTACGAGCAGTACTTC. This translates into CASSWGQSVGYEQYF.

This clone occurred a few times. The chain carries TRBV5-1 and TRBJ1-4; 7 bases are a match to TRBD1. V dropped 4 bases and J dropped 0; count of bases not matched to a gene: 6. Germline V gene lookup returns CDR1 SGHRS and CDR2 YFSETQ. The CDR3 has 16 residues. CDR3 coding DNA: TGCGCCAGCAGCCTTTGGACAGGAGCAACTAATGAAAAACTGTTTTTT. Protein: CASSLWTGATNEKLFF.

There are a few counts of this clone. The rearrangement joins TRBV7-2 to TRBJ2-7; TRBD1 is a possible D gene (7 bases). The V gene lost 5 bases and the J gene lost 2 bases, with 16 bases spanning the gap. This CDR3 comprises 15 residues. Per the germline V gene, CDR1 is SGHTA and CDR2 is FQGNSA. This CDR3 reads CASSAGQLGAYEQYF. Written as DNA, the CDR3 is TGTGCCAGCAGCGCGGGACAGCTGGGAGCCTACGAGCAGTACTTC.